This TCR beta chain came from a study of OX40 agonist ivuxolimab in advanced cancers. Study-wide background: At doses from 0.01 to 10 mg/kg, patients were given intravenous ivuxolimab every 2 weeks. Patients treated during dose escalation were battling hepatocellular carcinoma, melanoma, renal cell or head and neck cancer.

Points on this clone: Its antigen is still unknown.

Sequencing used immunoSEQ multiplex PCR; TCRdb keeps in-frame clones, though not all of them. Among 55,000 to 90,000 clones listed, just over 85% were seen once. Study-wide findings and caveats: In general, CD8+ T cells held more expanded clones than CD4+ did, on average.

CDR1 is MNHNY, CDR2 SVGAGI, per germline (reference sequence). Trimming pared 7 bases from V and 4 bases from J, leaving 16 bases between. The CDR3 extends over 14 amino acids. The sequence was collected from an adult with an advanced solid tumor such as melanoma, head and neck, liver or kidney cancer. The sequencing used CD4+ or CD8+ T cells sorted from blood, collected in a trial of the OX40 agonist ivuxolimab. The chain is built from TRBV6-6 and TRBJ1-1; D is possibly TRBD1 (5 bases). CDR3 protein: CASNGRDRGTEAFF. Here the CDR3 DNA reads TGTGCCAGCAACGGCCGGGACCGGGGCACTGAAGCTTTCTTT.